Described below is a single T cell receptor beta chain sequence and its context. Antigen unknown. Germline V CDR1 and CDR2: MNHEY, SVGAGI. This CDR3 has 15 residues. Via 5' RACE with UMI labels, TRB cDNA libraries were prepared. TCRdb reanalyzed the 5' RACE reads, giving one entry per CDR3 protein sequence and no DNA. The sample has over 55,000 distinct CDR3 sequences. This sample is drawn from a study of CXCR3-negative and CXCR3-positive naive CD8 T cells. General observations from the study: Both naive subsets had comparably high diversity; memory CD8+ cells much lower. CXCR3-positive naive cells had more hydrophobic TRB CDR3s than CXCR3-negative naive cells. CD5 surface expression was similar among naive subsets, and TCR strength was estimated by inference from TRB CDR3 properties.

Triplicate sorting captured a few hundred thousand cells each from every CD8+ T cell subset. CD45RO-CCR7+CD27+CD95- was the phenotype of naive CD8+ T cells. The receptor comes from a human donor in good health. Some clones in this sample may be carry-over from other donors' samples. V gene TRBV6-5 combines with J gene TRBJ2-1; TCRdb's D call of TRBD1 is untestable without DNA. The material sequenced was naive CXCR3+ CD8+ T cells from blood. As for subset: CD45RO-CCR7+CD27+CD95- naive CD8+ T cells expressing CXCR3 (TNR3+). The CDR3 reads CASSYSGTPYNEQFF.